This passage covers 7 T cell receptor beta chains from one sample sequenced in a study of technical replicates of blood from a few donors. Profiled with immunoSEQ multiplex PCR; TCRdb holds only in-frame clones, not every one. Counted here are tens of thousands of clones, 90% to 95% occurring once; the ten biggest clones make up less than 0.3%. Source material: T cells isolated from PBMCs. The origin of the receptors is a human donor in good health.

The count of this clone is one. The J gene is TRBJ2-7, the V gene TRBV6-6; D might be TRBD1 (5 bases). The CDR3 extends over 16 amino acids. Germline V lookup: CDR1 MNHNY, CDR2 SVGAGI (reference sequence). Between the trimmed V and J ends, which lost 0 bases and 4 bases, there was a span of 16 bases. The chain's CDR3 is CASSYSTDKFGYEQYF. DNA for the CDR3: TGTGCCAGCAGTTACTCAACGGACAAATTTGGGTACGAGCAGTACTTC.

The sample holds a few counts of this clone. This chain uses TRBV10-1 with TRBJ2-1; 8 nucleotides match TRBD1. The V segment lost 1 base and the J segment 4 bases; nucleotides outside the gene matches: 3. The CDR3 has 15 amino acids. The V gene's germline CDR1 is WNHNN and CDR2 SYGVQD (reference sequence). The DNA for the CDR3 is TGCGCCAGCAGTGAGTTCCAGGGGGCGTACAATGAGCAGTTCTTC. As protein: CASSEFQGAYNEQFF.

The V call is TRBV27, the J call TRBJ1-1; D might be TRBD1 (6 bases). V was cut by 0 bases and J by 6 bases, with 29 bases left in between. Germline V CDR1 and CDR2: MNHEY, SMNVEV (reference sequence). This CDR3 region has 20 residues. The CDR3 DNA follows: TGTGCCAGCAGTTTATCGGCGCTCGGGACATATAGCGCTGAAGTCGCTGAAGCTTTCTTT. Translated, it gives CASSLSALGTYSAEVAEAFF.

The chain employs TRBV9 and TRBJ2-7, with 9 bases matching TRBD1. The CDR3 runs to 14 residues. Germline trimming cut 3 bases from V and 2 bases from J; bases unmatched to any gene: 3. Germline V gene sequence: CDR1 SGDLS, CDR2 YYNGEE. This chain's CDR3 is CASSERQGAYEQYF. The CDR3 DNA reads TGTGCCAGCAGCGAGCGACAGGGGGCCTACGAGCAGTACTTC.

The CDR3, as DNA: TGTGCCAGCAGCGTAGGGGGACCCGGGAGCCAGTACTTC. It translates to CASSVGGPGSQYF. The rearrangement uses TRBV9 and TRBJ2-5, with D possibly matching TRBD2 (6 bases). The germline gives CDR1 SGDLS, CDR2 YYNGEE. The length of the CDR3 is 13 residues. The V and J ends lost 0 bases and 10 bases respectively, with 13 bases between them.

This clone was observed a handful of times. J is TRBJ2-1 and V is TRBV4-1, with 10 bases matching TRBD1. J lost 3 bases, V lost 0 bases, and 17 bases had no gene match. The CDR3 is made up of 21 amino acids. The V gene's germline CDR1 is MGHRA and CDR2 YSYEKL. Written as DNA, the CDR3 is TGCGCCAGCAGCCAAGATAGGGACAGGGGTCTTACTAAAAGATACTACAATGAGCAGTTCTTC. This encodes CASSQDRDRGLTKRYYNEQFF.

The rearrangement uses TRBV29-1 and TRBJ1-2; perhaps TRBD1 as D (5 bases). Germline-derived CDR1 and CDR2 are SQVTM and ANQGSEA. The CDR3 loop spans 11 amino acids. V gave up 5 bases and J gave up 5 bases, with 9 bases separating them. CDR3: CSVQQVYGYTF. The CDR3 coding sequence is TGCAGCGTTCAACAGGTTTATGGCTACACCTTC. The variable domain in full, completed from reference TRBV29-1 and TRBJ1-2, reads SAVISQKPSRDICQRGTSLTIQCQVDSQVTMMFWYRQQPGQSLTLIATANQGSEATYESGFVIDKFPISRPNLTFSTLTVSNMSPEDSSIYLCSVQQVYGYTFGSGTRLTVV.